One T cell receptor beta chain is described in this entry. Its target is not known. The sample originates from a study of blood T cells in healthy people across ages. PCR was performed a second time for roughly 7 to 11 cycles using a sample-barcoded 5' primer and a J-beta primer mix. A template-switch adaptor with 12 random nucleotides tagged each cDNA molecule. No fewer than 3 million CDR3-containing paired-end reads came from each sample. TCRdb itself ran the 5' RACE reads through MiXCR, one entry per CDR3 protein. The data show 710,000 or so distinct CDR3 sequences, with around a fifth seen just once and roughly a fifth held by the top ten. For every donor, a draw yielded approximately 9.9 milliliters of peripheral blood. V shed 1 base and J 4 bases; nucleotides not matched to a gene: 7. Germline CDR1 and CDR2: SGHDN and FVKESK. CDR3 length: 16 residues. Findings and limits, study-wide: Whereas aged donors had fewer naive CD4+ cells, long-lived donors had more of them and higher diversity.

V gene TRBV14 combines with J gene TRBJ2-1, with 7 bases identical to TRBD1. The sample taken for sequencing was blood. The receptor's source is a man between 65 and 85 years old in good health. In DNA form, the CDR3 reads TGTGCCAGCAGCCAAGGACAGGGCACCCTATACAATGAGCAGTTCTTC. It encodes CASSQGQGTLYNEQFF.